The 26 T cell receptor beta chains below come from one sample, sequenced in a study of shared T cell receptors in the human thymus. The data were produced by immunoSEQ multiplex PCR, yet TCRdb's version contains in-frame clones alone and is incomplete. The table lists 500,000 to 550,000 clones, approximately 80% of them singletons. These same data were also listed under a study on human thymus T cells.

The sample consisted of thymocytes. These receptors all come from a boy under two years old with a congenital heart defect.

The DNA for the CDR3 is TGTGCCAGCCCCCCCGGACAGGGGGAAAACAATGAGCAGTTCTTC. This sequence encodes CASPPGQGENNEQFF. V is TRBV6-5 and J is TRBJ2-1; 10 nucleotides match TRBD1. The V and J ends lost 8 bases and 5 bases, in that order; junction bases with no gene match: 9. The CDR3 is made up of 15 amino acids. Germline CDR1 and CDR2: MNHEY and SVGAGI.

The J gene is TRBJ2-1, the V gene TRBV14; no clear D. The CDR3 is 15 amino acids. The V gene's germline CDR1 is SGHDN and CDR2 FVKESK. With 1 base removed from V and 0 bases from J, the gap between germline ends came to 7 bases. In DNA form, the CDR3 reads TGTGCCAGCAGCCAAGGGCAAAGCTCCTACAATGAGCAGTTCTTC. This encodes CASSQGQSSYNEQFF.

The V gene is TRBV5-4, the J gene TRBJ2-5; weak D call: TRBD2 (5 bases). The length of the CDR3 is 17 residues. V shed 5 bases and J shed 3 bases, with 23 bases lying between them. The V gene's germline CDR1 is SGHNT and CDR2 YYREEE (reference sequence). The CDR3 DNA sequence: TGTGCCAGCAGTTCCGACGGGGTAGGCGGAGTGAAAGAGACCCAGTACTTC. It specifies CASSSDGVGGVKETQYF.

V is TRBV6-1 and J is TRBJ2-1; possible D gene TRBD2, 7 bases. CDR1 and CDR2 from the germline V gene are MNHNS and SASEGT. The CDR3 totals 19 residues. Trimming took off 2 bases at V and 4 bases at J, with 24 bases between the two ends. The CDR3 DNA reads TGTGCCAGCAGTGAAAGTGATTTGGAGGTAGGGGGGGATTACAATGAGCAGTTCTTC. Its protein is CASSESDLEVGGDYNEQFF.

The V and J genes are TRBV25-1 and TRBJ2-7; 9 bases align to TRBD2. The CDR3 covers 15 residues. The V segment lost 7 bases and the J segment 6 bases; nucleotides outside the gene matches: 13. Germline V gene lookup returns CDR1 MGHDK and CDR2 SYGVNS. Here the CDR3 DNA reads TGTGCCAGCACCTCACCCGGGACTAGCTCGGCCGAGCAGTACTTC. It yields the protein CASTSPGTSSAEQYF.

The genes are TRBV4-3 and TRBJ2-3; a weak D match, TRBD2 (5 bases). Germline values: CDR1 LGHNA, CDR2 YSLEER. V gave up 4 bases and J gave up 4 bases, with 9 bases separating them. CDR3 length: 13 amino acids. CDR3 sequence: CASSPRGSDTQYF. The CDR3 DNA is TGCGCCAGCAGCCCCCGGGGATCAGATACGCAGTATTTT.

In its sample, this clone was seen once. The chain recombines TRBV14 with TRBJ2-3; 14 bases are a match to TRBD2. V was clipped by 3 bases and J by 3 bases; unmatched bases: 8. This CDR3 is 18 amino acids long. Germline values: CDR1 SGHDN, CDR2 FVKESK. CDR3 region: CASSQPKGLAGETDTQYF. The CDR3 DNA is TGTGCCAGCAGCCAGCCAAAGGGACTAGCGGGAGAAACAGATACGCAGTATTTT.

The V gene is TRBV6-1, the J gene TRBJ2-7; 7 bases map to TRBD2. Unmatched junction bases numbered 15, after V lost 0 bases and J lost 4 bases. The CDR3 runs to 18 residues. Per germline, CDR1 MNHNS and CDR2 SASEGT. The CDR3 coding sequence is TGTGCCAGCAGTGAAGCGCCCCAGTGGGGGGGGACTTGGTACGAGCAGTACTTC. It yields the protein CASSEAPQWGGTWYEQYF.

This chain links TRBV10-3 with TRBJ2-7; D is possibly TRBD1 (5 bases). The V end lost 4 bases, the J end lost 7 bases, and 20 bases lay between the germline ends. The CDR3 loop spans 15 amino acids. Germline V gene data show CDR1 as ENHRY and CDR2 as SYGVKD. The CDR3 protein is CAISGGRQGQTEQYF. The CDR3, as DNA: TGTGCCATCAGTGGAGGAAGGCAGGGCCAAACGGAGCAGTACTTC.

The V gene is TRBV19, the J gene TRBJ2-3; 7 nucleotides agree with TRBD2. The junction had 9 bases not matched to a gene; V was cut back by 3 bases and J by 6 bases. The CDR3 has 15 residues. The germline V gene has CDR1 LNHDA and CDR2 SQIVND (reference sequence). CDR3 bases: TGTGCCAGTAGTATCGTAGCGGGTCGGGGGGATACGCAGTATTTT. It specifies CASSIVAGRGDTQYF.

This sequence joins TRBV15 and TRBJ2-1; a weak D match, TRBD2 (6 bases). V was clipped by 4 bases and J by 2 bases, with 18 bases between them. Germline-derived CDR1 and CDR2 are LNHNV and YYDKDF (reference sequence). The CDR3 consists of 17 residues. CDR3 loop: CATSILLREPTYNEQFF. CDR3 bases: TGTGCCACCAGCATACTACTCCGGGAGCCCACCTACAATGAGCAGTTCTTC.

The chain combines TRBV28 with TRBJ1-5; TRBD1 is a possible D gene (5 bases). Trimming stripped 10 bases from V and 3 bases from J, with 28 bases between. Per germline, CDR1 MDHEN and CDR2 SYDVKM. The CDR3 contains 18 residues. CDR3 amino acids: CATNHRNYSRQPNQPQHF. DNA of the CDR3: TGTGCCACCAATCACAGAAATTACTCGAGACAGCCCAATCAGCCCCAGCATTTT.

This clone appeared a single time. The chain links TRBV2 to TRBJ2-5; 8 bases map to TRBD2. V dropped 4 bases and J dropped 2; count of bases not matched to a gene: 9. CDR1 SNHLY and CDR2 FYNNEI come from the germline V gene. This CDR3 is 16 amino acids long. CDR3 nucleotide sequence: TGTGCCAGCAGTGGACGGTCACTAGCGGCACAAGAGACCCAGTACTTC. Its translation is CASSGRSLAAQETQYF.

The CDR3 protein is CASSPFTGSAKDGYTF. The CDR3 DNA sequence: TGTGCCAGCAGCCCGTTTACAGGGAGTGCGAAGGATGGCTACACCTTC. The gene calls are TRBV27 and TRBJ1-2; TRBD1 is a possible D gene (6 bases). The CDR3 is 16 residues long. CDR1 is MNHEY, CDR2 SMNVEV, per germline (reference sequence). Trimming removed 6 bases from V and 6 bases from J, with 23 bases in between.

The genes are TRBV27 and TRBJ2-5, with 12 bases aligning to TRBD2. The CDR3 consists of 16 residues. The V gene end was trimmed by 5 bases and the J gene end by 5 bases; junction bases not matched to a gene: 9. The germline V gene has CDR1 MNHEY and CDR2 SMNVEV (reference sequence). CDR3 protein: CASSPGLAGSSETQYF. The CDR3 DNA is TGTGCCAGCAGTCCCGGACTAGCGGGGTCCTCCGAGACCCAGTACTTC.

A few counts support this clone. The chain has TRBV4-3 and TRBJ1-1, with TRBD1 matching over 8 bases. CDR3 length: 14 residues. The J segment lost 6 bases and the V segment lost 0 bases, leaving 3 bases of the junction unmatched. The germline V gene has CDR1 LGHNA and CDR2 YSLEER. CDR3 in amino acids: CASSQDRQGPEAFF. DNA of the CDR3: TGCGCCAGCAGCCAAGATAGACAGGGGCCTGAAGCTTTCTTT.

The chain uses TRBV28 and TRBJ1-2; D not certain. The CDR3 is 16 residues long. The germline V and J ends were trimmed by 6 bases and 7 bases, with 24 bases remaining between them. The V gene's germline CDR1 is MDHEN and CDR2 SYDVKM. In nucleotides, the CDR3 is TGTGCCAGCAGCCCTTCCAGTAGGCCACAGCATTCTGGCTACACCTTC. It is translated as CASSPSSRPQHSGYTF.

The chain has TRBV15 and TRBJ2-1, with 10 bases matching TRBD2. Trimming at V came to 0 bases and at J to 8 bases, leaving 10 bases not matched to a gene. Germline loops: CDR1 LNHNV, CDR2 YYDKDF (reference sequence). This CDR3 has 17 residues. CDR3 loop: CATSREKREGPLDEQFF. In DNA form, the CDR3 reads TGTGCCACCAGCAGAGAGAAGCGGGAGGGCCCCCTCGATGAGCAGTTCTTC.

The count of this clone is one. The rearrangement links TRBV25-1 to TRBJ2-5; 11 bases map to TRBD2. Germline V gene sequence: CDR1 MGHDK, CDR2 SYGVNS. The CDR3 consists of 14 residues. The V and J ends lost 9 bases and 5 bases, in that order; junction bases with no gene match: 8. The CDR3 DNA reads as TGTGCCAGGAGTAGCGGGAGGGGGGTGGAGACCCAGTACTTC. Translating gives CARSSGRGVETQYF.

The chain links TRBV7-9 to TRBJ2-6, with D hard to call. Trimming stripped 1 base from V and 0 bases from J, with 13 bases between. The CDR3 runs 18 residues. Germline lookup yields CDR1 SEHNR and CDR2 FQNEAQ (reference sequence). CDR3 coding DNA: TGTGCCAGCAGCTTAGTTACAGTCACCGGCTCTGGGGCCAACGTCCTGACTTTC. It yields the protein CASSLVTVTGSGANVLTF. The entire variable domain, with the rest obtained from reference TRBV7-9 and TRBJ2-6, is as follows: DTGVSQNPRHKITKRGQNVTFRCDPISEHNRLYWYRQTLGQGPEFLTYFQNEAQLEKSRLLSDRFSAERPKGSFSTLEIQRTEQGDSAMYLCASSLVTVTGSGANVLTFGAGSRLTVL.

V is TRBV7-2 and J is TRBJ1-1; D is possibly TRBD1 (5 bases). Germline assignment: CDR1 SGHTA and CDR2 FQGNSA. The V and J ends lost 7 bases and 4 bases respectively, with 16 bases between them. This CDR3 is built from 14 residues. The CDR3 nucleotides read TGTGCCAGCATCCCCGACGGGGGAGCCACTGAAGCTTTCTTT. It codes for CASIPDGGATEAFF.

This clone has just a few counts. The V gene is TRBV11-3, the J gene TRBJ1-2, with 7 nucleotides matching TRBD1. Unmatched junction bases numbered 8, after V lost 2 bases and J lost 5 bases. CDR1 is SGHNT and CDR2 is YENEEA in the germline V gene. The CDR3 runs to 15 residues. This CDR3 reads CASSLSKRGQYGYTF. The CDR3 bases are TGTGCCAGCAGCTTATCGAAGAGGGGGCAGTATGGCTACACCTTC.

This chain links TRBV7-8 with TRBJ2-1, with 7 nucleotides matching TRBD1. This CDR3 is 15 amino acids long. The V segment lost 3 bases and the J segment 8 bases; nucleotides outside the gene matches: 10. Looked up from germline, CDR1 is SGHVS and CDR2 is FQNEAQ. The chain's CDR3 is CASSLRYRGSDEQFF. The CDR3, as DNA: TGTGCCAGCAGCTTGCGGTACAGGGGTAGCGATGAGCAGTTCTTC. Full variable domain (outside the CDR3, taken from reference TRBV7-8 and TRBJ2-1): GAGVSQSPRYKVAKRGQDVALRCDPISGHVSLFWYQQALGQGPEFLTYFQNEAQLDKSGLPSDRFFAERPEGSVSTLKIQRTQQEDSAVYLCASSLRYRGSDEQFFGPGTRLTVL.

The chain uses TRBV4-3 and TRBJ2-3; D uncertain. CDR3 size: 17 residues. V lost 0 bases, J lost 0 bases, and 13 bases lay in between. Germline CDR1 and CDR2: LGHNA and YSLEER. In DNA form, the CDR3 reads TGCGCCAGCAGCCAAGAGGTGAACAGCCTTAGCACAGATACGCAGTATTTT. This codes for CASSQEVNSLSTDTQYF.

The gene calls are TRBV11-3 and TRBJ2-3; 11 bases line up with TRBD2. The length of the CDR3 is 17 residues. The J segment lost 3 bases and the V segment lost 6 bases, leaving 11 bases of the junction unmatched. Per the germline V gene, CDR1 is SGHNT and CDR2 is YENEEA. The CDR3 DNA reads as TGTGCCAGCAGGAGGGGGGAAACTAGCGGGAGTACAGATACGCAGTATTTT. Protein product: CASRRGETSGSTDTQYF. The variable domain in full, with the rest retrieved from reference TRBV11-3 and TRBJ2-3, is EAGVVQSPRYKIIEKKQPVAFWCNPISGHNTLYWYLQNLGQGPELLIRYENEEAVDDSQLPKDRFSAERLKGVDSTLKIQPAELGDSAVYLCASRRGETSGSTDTQYFGPGTRLTVL.

V usage is TRBV19 and J usage is TRBJ2-7; 14 nucleotides align to TRBD2. The V gene end was trimmed by 3 bases and the J gene end by 3 bases; junction bases not matched to a gene: 7. The length of the CDR3 is 17 residues. Per the germline V gene, CDR1 is LNHDA and CDR2 is SQIVND (reference sequence). Here the CDR3 DNA reads TGTGCCAGTAGTATGGGGACTAGCGGGAGCCGGGGCTACGAGCAGTACTTC. Protein product: CASSMGTSGSRGYEQYF.